This T cell receptor (beta chain) was sequenced in a study of blood T cells in healthy people across ages. For the second PCR, which ran for roughly 7 to 11 cycles, a sample-barcoded 5' primer and a J-beta primer mix were used. TCRdb re-called the 5' RACE reads through MiXCR, storing one row per CDR3 protein. The sample records 1.5 million to 2 million distinct CDR3 sequences, about 28% being singletons. This clonotype was found a few times. CDR3 length: 15 residues. Germline CDR1 reads SQVTM; CDR2 reads ANQGSEA. Trimming shortened V by 6 bases and J by 5 bases, and 22 bases separated the two germline ends.

The chain links TRBV29-1 to TRBJ1-2; weak D call: TRBD1 (6 bases). What was sequenced was blood. This receptor was taken from a woman in her twenties or thirties in good health. The CDR3 sequence: CSVFPGGTRLYGYTF. In DNA form, the CDR3 reads TGCAGCGTATTCCCGGGGGGCACGAGGCTGTATGGCTACACCTTC. The whole variable domain, filled in from reference TRBV29-1 and TRBJ1-2, reads SAVISQKPSRDICQRGTSLTIQCQVDSQVTMMFWYRQQPGQSLTLIATANQGSEATYESGFVIDKFPISRPNLTFSTLTVSNMSPEDSSIYLCSVFPGGTRLYGYTFGSGTRLTVV.